This is a list of T cell receptor beta chains from one sample in a study of blood T cell repertoires in COVID-19. Produced via immunoSEQ multiplex PCR; TCRdb's table is partial and in-frame only. The sample holds around 170,000 clones; about four fifths are singletons and the top ten take under 10%. Sequenced material: peripheral blood. The receptor set was obtained from a woman in her 70s with COVID-19, enrolled during active disease. Both conserved end residues are part of each CDR3. D genes are given only for firm matches. Size is omitted from some rows. Given values are once, few, many or a class for expanded clones.

j_gene	v_gene	abundance	d_gene	CDR3nt	CDR3aa
TRBJ1-6	TRBV11-2	once	.	TGTGCCAGCAGCACCCAGGGGCCCAATAATTCACCCCTCCACTTT	CASSTQGPNNSPLHF
TRBJ2-3	TRBV19	.	.	TGTGCCAGTAGTATTCCTTCCGGGTGGCAAACACCGCAGTATTTT	CASSIPSGWQTPQYF
TRBJ2-7	TRBV19	once	.	TGTGCCAGTAGTATAGGTACCAGCGCATCATACTACGAGCAGTACTTC	CASSIGTSASYYEQYF
TRBJ1-3	TRBV5-6	.	.	TGTGCCAGCAGCTCTTGGGGCTCTCCCGGGCCGGGAAACACCATATATTTT	CASSSWGSPGPGNTIYF
TRBJ2-2	TRBV5-1	.	.	TGCGCCAGCAGCTCTCGAGCCTCAGGGCCTGGGACCGGGGAGCTGTTTTTT	CASSSRASGPGTGELFF
TRBJ2-7	TRBV7-2	.	TRBD1	TGTGCCAGCAGGAGGGAGCCGGGACAGGGGGTTAACGAGCAGTACTTC	CASRREPGQGVNEQYF
TRBJ1-3	TRBV7-2	.	TRBD1	TGTGCCAGCAGCTTAGGCAGGACAGGCTACGGCTCTGGAAACACCATATATTTT	CASSLGRTGYGSGNTIYF
TRBJ2-1	TRBV9	.	TRBD2	TGTGCCAGCAGCTCCGGGGGGGGACGCCCTCCGTACAATGAGCAGTTCTTC	CASSSGGGRPPYNEQFF
TRBJ2-5	TRBV5-5	few	TRBD2	TGTGCCAGCAGCTCAACCGGGGGGTTGTACCAAGAGACCCAGTACTTC	CASSSTGGLYQETQYF
TRBJ2-5	TRBV7-2	.	TRBD2	TGTGCCAGCAGCCGTTCCCGCCTAGCGGGAGGGTTAGAGACCCAGTACTTC	CASSRSRLAGGLETQYF
TRBJ1-1	TRBV28	.	TRBD1	TGTGCCAGCATTCCCGTAGACAGGGGAGGCACTGAAGCTTTCTTT	CASIPVDRGGTEAFF
TRBJ1-5	TRBV28	.	TRBD1	TGTGCCAGCAGTTCTACCGACAGGGTCAATCAGCCCCAGCATTTT	CASSSTDRVNQPQHF
TRBJ2-7	TRBV6-5	.	.	TGTGCCAGCAGTCCGTTGGCCGGACAGTCCTACGAGCAGTACTTC	CASSPLAGQSYEQYF
TRBJ1-5	TRBV4-3	.	.	TGCGCCAGCAGCCAAGAGGGCCGACAGCCCCAGCATTTT	CASSQEGRQPQHF
TRBJ2-7	TRBV11-2	.	.	TGTGCCAGCAGCTTAGTTAGTACGACTAACTACGAGCAGTACTTC	CASSLVSTTNYEQYF
TRBJ2-2	TRBV6-7	.	TRBD2	TGTGCCAGCAGTTACAAGCGGGAGGGAGATGCGAACACCGGGGAGCTGTTTTTT	CASSYKREGDANTGELFF
TRBJ1-5	TRBV9	.	.	TGTGCCAGCAGCCCTGAGGACAGACCTGATCAGCCCCAGCATTTT	CASSPEDRPDQPQHF
TRBJ1-1	TRBV4-3	.	.	TGCGCCAGCAGCCAAAATTCAGGGAACACTGAAGCTTTCTTT	CASSQNSGNTEAFF
TRBJ2-2	TRBV7-6	.	TRBD1	TGTGCCAGCAGCTTATTTCTACAGGGGGCGCAGAACACCGGGGAGCTGTTTTTT	CASSLFLQGAQNTGELFF
TRBJ2-1	TRBV6-4	few	.	TGTGCCAGCAGTGAAGGTGGCGGGCTCAATGAGCAGTTCTTC	CASSEGGGLNEQFF
TRBJ2-1	TRBV24-1	.	.	TGTGCCACCAGTGTAATCGGAGGAAACAATGAGCAGTTCTTC	CATSVIGGNNEQFF
TRBJ2-2	TRBV5-6	.	.	TGTGCCAGCAGCCACATGAACACCGGGGAGCTGTTTTTT	CASSHMNTGELFF
TRBJ2-1	TRBV7-8	.	TRBD2	TGTGCCAGCAGCTCTCCTAGCGGGAGGTCGCAGAGCTCCTACAATGAGCAGTTCTTC	CASSSPSGRSQSSYNEQFF
TRBJ2-5	TRBV7-6	.	TRBD2	TGTGCCAGCAGCGACAGACTAGCGGGGACCTGGAAAGAGACCCAGTACTTC	CASSDRLAGTWKETQYF
TRBJ2-7	TRBV29-1	.	TRBD1	TGCAGCGTCCTCTTATCCGGGACAGAGGGACGCGAGCAGTACTTC	CSVLLSGTEGREQYF
TRBJ2-7	TRBV5-1	few	.	TGCGCCAGCAGCTTGGTAAGAGGCGAGCAGTACTTC	CASSLVRGEQYF
TRBJ2-1	TRBV7-8	.	TRBD1	TGTGCCAGCAGCCGATCGACAGGGGATGGGTTCTTC	CASSRSTGDGFF
TRBJ1-5	TRBV5-6	.	.	TGTGCCAGCAGTCTACAGGGTGGCGATAGCAATCAGCCCCAGCATTTT	CASSLQGGDSNQPQHF
TRBJ1-6	TRBV5-1	.	.	TGCGCCAGCAGCACTTGGACAGCGGAGGCTTATAATTCACCCCTCCACTTT	CASSTWTAEAYNSPLHF
TRBJ2-3	TRBV6-6	.	TRBD2	TGTGCCAGCATCCTAGCGGGTGGAGCAGATACGCAGTATTTT	CASILAGGADTQYF
TRBJ1-1	TRBV12-5	once	.	TGTGCTAGTGGTTTGCGGGGGAGGTCTGAAGCTTTCTTT	CASGLRGRSEAFF
TRBJ2-1	TRBV30	.	.	TGTGCCTGGAGTTTGTACCAGATGAATGAGCAGTTCTTC	CAWSLYQMNEQFF
TRBJ2-7	TRBV24-1	.	TRBD2	TGTGCCACCAGTGATTTTAGGACTAGCGGGAGTTGGGAGCAGTACTTC	CATSDFRTSGSWEQYF
TRBJ2-2	TRBV9	.	.	TGTGCCAGCAGCGTGACGGGAGCGAACACCGGGGAGCTGTTTTTT	CASSVTGANTGELFF
TRBJ2-1	TRBV29-1	.	.	TGCAGCGTTGAAGATGAGGGTATCCGGCCGTTCTTC	CSVEDEGIRPFF